This TCR beta chain came from a study of cytomegalovirus exposure and HLA in healthy donors. Study background: The platform used for the 110 or so validation repertoires matched that of the approximately 620 first-cohort repertoires, a later analysis reported.

With regard to this clone: What it recognizes is unknown.

Germline CDR1 MDHEN, CDR2 SYDVKM. The V and J ends lost 3 bases and 2 bases respectively, with 19 bases between them. The CDR3 has 17 amino acids. Assay: immunoSEQ multiplex PCR; the TCRdb copy retains only in-frame clones and omits some. Of some 170,000 clones in the sample, about 85% were seen once. Overall study findings and caveats: Associated with cytomegalovirus, according to the listing, were around 160 TCR beta chains. The finding came from a later analysis; first-cohort TCR clusters tended to co-occur in the roughly 120 validation repertoires. Specific recognition of CMV antigens was confirmed in vitro for a few chains (all CMV-associated).

The sequenced sample was PBMCs. The gene calls are TRBV28 and TRBJ2-5, with D perhaps TRBD2 (6 bases). The clonotype was recovered from a man aged 25 to 40 in good health and CMV-seropositive. The CDR3 loop is CASSFRGRGVEQETQYF. The CDR3 region has the DNA TGTGCCAGCAGTTTTCGGGGGAGAGGGGTCGAGCAAGAGACCCAGTACTTC.